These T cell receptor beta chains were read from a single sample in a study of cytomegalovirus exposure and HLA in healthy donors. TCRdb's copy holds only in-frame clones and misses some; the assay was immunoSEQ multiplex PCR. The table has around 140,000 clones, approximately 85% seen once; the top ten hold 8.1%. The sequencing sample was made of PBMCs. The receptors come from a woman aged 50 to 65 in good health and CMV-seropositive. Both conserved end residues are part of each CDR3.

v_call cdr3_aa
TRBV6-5 CASGGAFF
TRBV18 CASSLSTGTDTQYF
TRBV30 CAWSRSGNTEAFF
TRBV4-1 CASSQGLAQPQHF
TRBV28 CASSPGQTYGYTF
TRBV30 CASDSRSYEQYF
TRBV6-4 CASRMSGTGDGYTF
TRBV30 CAWSTGPSSGKLFF
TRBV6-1 CASSSGQFSGNTIYF
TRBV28 CASSFRGGAFF
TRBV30 CAWSVGRKNIQYF
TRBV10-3 CAISESGSGEGSETQYF
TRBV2 CAILGAGAHSYEQYF
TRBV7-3 CASSLRGGVDTEAFF
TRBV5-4 CASSLGQGRGEKLFF
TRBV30 CAVNRQGVNEKLFF
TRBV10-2 CASRQTQGAYGYTF
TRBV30 CAWSVPALSSGNTIYF
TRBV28 CASIPGTSGREEQFF
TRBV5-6 CASSPGASGANGLTF